This entry is about one T cell receptor beta chain. Antigen unknown. The data are from a study of regulatory T cells in long-lasting Graves disease. Study observations and caveats: Newly diagnosed Graves' patients exceeded persistent ones in TCR diversity. Under persistent disease, TRBV28, TRBJ1-2 and TRBJ2-5 were used preferentially.

The TCR beta library used iRepertoire HTBI primers with Arm-PCR amplification of CDR3. Per the original data handling: Identified segments across samples numbered about 60 TRBV and around 13 TRBJ. TCRdb re-derived calls from the multiplex PCR reads in MiXCR, one entry per CDR3 protein. What appears here as the V and J calls and clone size reflects TCRdb's work, not the paper's. Among about 660,000 distinct CDR3 sequences listed, about 30% were seen once. Trimming left V 6 bases short and J 0 bases short, with 12 bases between. The CDR3 length is 15 residues. Documented time point: persistent/refractory GD, antithyroid drugs over 5 years with positive TRAb. From RNA extracted from PBMCs, the TCR library was made.

The chain recombines TRBV12-3 or TRBV12-4 with TRBJ2-4; no definite D call. The source of this sequence is a female donor with Graves disease. Material: peripheral blood mononuclear cells (PBMCs), obtained when the disease was refractory, from a patient treated with antithyroid drugs. CDR3 nucleotides: TGTGCCAGCAGGGATAGCCTCATAGCCAAAAACATTCAGTACTTC. This gives the protein CASRDSLIAKNIQYF.